Described below is a single TCR beta chain sequence and its context. These data come from a study of blood T cell repertoires in COVID-19. Looking at the study overall: PBMCs, B-cell-depleted T cells, or T cells provided the cDNA or gDNA that made up the material.

As processed by the authors: Quantification of nucleated cells was approximated via reference gene primer amplification. Profiling relied on immunoSEQ multiplex PCR, and the TCRdb table lists in-frame clones only, not all of them. Clone size and V and J calls were adopted from that table, with D and trimming inferred from the DNA. The sample has roughly 59,000 clones; more than 75% are singletons. The clonotype was recovered from an elderly man with acute or convalescent COVID-19. Sequencing was performed on peripheral blood.

CDR3 in amino acids: CASSPSGSKRADTQYF. The CDR3, as DNA: TGCGCCAGCAGCCCCTCCGGGTCAAAACGGGCAGATACGCAGTATTTT. The chain is built from TRBV5-1 and TRBJ2-3; D uncertain. Germline V gene lookup returns CDR1 SGHRS and CDR2 YFSETQ. The CDR3 has 16 amino acids. V was clipped by 4 bases and J by 4 bases, with 19 bases between them.